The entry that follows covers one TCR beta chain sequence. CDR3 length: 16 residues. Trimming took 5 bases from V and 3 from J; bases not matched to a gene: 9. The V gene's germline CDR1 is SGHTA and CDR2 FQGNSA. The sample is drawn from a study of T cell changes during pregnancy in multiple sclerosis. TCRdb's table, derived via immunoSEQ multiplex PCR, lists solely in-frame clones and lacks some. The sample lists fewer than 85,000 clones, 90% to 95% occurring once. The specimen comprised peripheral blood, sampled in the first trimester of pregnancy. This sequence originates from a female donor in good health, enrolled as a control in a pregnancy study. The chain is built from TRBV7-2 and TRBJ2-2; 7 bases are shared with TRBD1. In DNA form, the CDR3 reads TGTGCCAGCAGCCCACGGACAGGAAGCTACACCGGGGAGCTGTTTTTT. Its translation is CASSPRTGSYTGELFF.